The 14 T cell receptor beta chains below were found in one sample sequenced in a study of T cells in localized non-small cell lung cancer. The table came from immunoSEQ multiplex PCR; TCRdb's copy has only in-frame clones and leaves some out. The data show tens of thousands of clones, with nearly 80% seen just once and approximately 35% held by the top ten. The source was peripheral blood, collected before any cancer treatment. These receptors all come from a male donor aged 60 or over with stage II squamous cell lung carcinoma.

The J gene is TRBJ1-5, the V gene TRBV2; 10 nucleotides agree with TRBD1. CDR1 and CDR2 (germline): SNHLY, FYNNEI. With V trimmed by 6 bases and J by 6 bases, 5 bases remained unmatched. This CDR3 comprises 14 residues. In DNA form, the CDR3 reads TGTGCCAGCAGAGTGGGACAGGGGTTTCAGCCCCAGCATTTT. It yields the protein CASRVGQGFQPQHF.

The chain has TRBV5-1 and TRBJ2-1; possible D gene TRBD2, 5 bases. Germline loops: CDR1 SGHRS, CDR2 YFSETQ. The CDR3 is made up of 14 amino acids. V was clipped by 2 bases and J by 6 bases, with 12 bases between them. In DNA, the CDR3 is TGCGCCAGCAGCTTAACAATAGGGAGCAATGAGCAGTTCTTC. Its translation is CASSLTIGSNEQFF.

V gene TRBV6-6 combines with J gene TRBJ2-7; perhaps TRBD2 as D (6 bases). V was clipped by 2 bases and J by 7 bases, with 18 bases between them. This CDR3 spans 15 amino acids. Germline assignment: CDR1 MNHNY and CDR2 SVGAGI (reference sequence). CDR3 in amino acids: CASSYVRQVGREQYF. The CDR3 DNA reads TGTGCCAGCAGTTACGTTAGGCAAGTTGGGAGGGAGCAGTACTTC.

The chain recombines TRBV28 with TRBJ1-2; D gene ambiguous. CDR1 and CDR2 (germline): MDHEN, SYDVKM. This CDR3 contains 14 residues. Trimming pared 3 bases from V and 8 bases from J, leaving 16 bases between. The CDR3 sequence: CASSFRNGRKGYTF. CDR3 DNA sequence: TGTGCCAGCAGTTTTAGGAACGGCCGAAAAGGCTACACCTTC.

This clone occurred once. The chain couples TRBV5-1 to TRBJ2-2; 7 nucleotides agree with TRBD2. V dropped 6 bases and J dropped 3; count of bases not matched to a gene: 8. The CDR3 is made up of 15 amino acids. Germline V gene data show CDR1 as SGHRS and CDR2 as YFSETQ. This CDR3 reads CASTGEGRDTGELFF. The CDR3 DNA follows: TGCGCCAGCACCGGGGAGGGCAGAGACACCGGGGAGCTGTTTTTT.

CDR3 amino acids: CASSPPGGSTEAFF. CDR3 nucleotide sequence: TGTGCCAGCTCACCACCAGGGGGGAGTACTGAAGCTTTCTTT. The rearrangement joins TRBV18 to TRBJ1-1; TRBD1 is a possible D gene (6 bases). V was clipped by 0 bases and J by 5 bases, with 10 bases between them. There are 14 residues in the CDR3. Germline CDR1 and CDR2: KGHSH and LQKENI. The full variable domain, rest sourced from reference TRBV18 and TRBJ1-1, is NAGVMQNPRHLVRRRGQEARLRCSPMKGHSHVYWYRQLPEEGLKFMVYLQKENIIDESGMPKERFSAEFPKEGPSILRIQQVVRGDSAAYFCASSPPGGSTEAFFGQGTRLTVV.

The chain employs TRBV7-2 and TRBJ2-7, with D uncertain. V was cut by 1 base and J by 3 bases, with 13 bases left in between. Per the germline V gene, CDR1 is SGHTA and CDR2 is FQGNSA. The CDR3 covers 15 residues. CDR3 amino acids: CASSLVSRRDYEQYF. CDR3 nucleotide sequence: TGTGCCAGCAGCTTAGTAAGTCGTAGGGACTACGAGCAGTACTTC.

The genes are TRBV7-2 and TRBJ1-3, with 9 bases identical to TRBD1. Germline CDR1 is SGHTA and CDR2 is FQGNSA. There are 14 residues in the CDR3. The trim removed 3 bases at V and 3 bases at J, leaving 0 bases unmatched. CDR3 sequence: CASSLTGGGNTIYF. The CDR3 region has the DNA TGTGCCAGCAGCTTGACAGGGGGTGGAAACACCATATATTTT.

This chain links TRBV19 with TRBJ2-3; 7 nucleotides line up with TRBD1. Per germline, CDR1 LNHDA and CDR2 SQIVND (reference sequence). The CDR3 is 16 residues long. Trimming removed 5 bases from V and 5 bases from J; junction bases left unmatched: 13. In nucleotides, the CDR3 is TGTGCCAGTAGTCGGGACAGCCCCGGAGTGAGAGATACGCAGTATTTT. It specifies CASSRDSPGVRDTQYF.

V and J are TRBV5-6 and TRBJ1-6; D uncertain. The CDR3 spans 14 residues. Between the trimmed V and J ends, which lost 1 base and 7 bases, there was a span of 9 bases. From germline, CDR1 is SGHDT and CDR2 YYEEEE. The CDR3 DNA follows: TGTGCCAGCAGCTTGTGGGTTTCAAATTCACCCCTCCACTTT. Translating gives CASSLWVSNSPLHF.

This sequence joins TRBV5-6 and TRBJ2-7; D not resolved. This CDR3 contains 13 residues. Trimming took off 0 bases at V and 11 bases at J, with 15 bases between the two ends. Looked up from germline, CDR1 is SGHDT and CDR2 is YYEEEE. The CDR3 nucleotides read TGTGCCAGCAGCTTGGTGGGTTGGGTCCAGGAGTACTTC. Translation: CASSLVGWVQEYF.

The rearrangement uses TRBV28 and TRBJ1-2, with D unclear. V was shortened by 3 bases and J by 4 bases, with 12 bases between the two germline ends. The CDR3 is 14 residues long. The V gene's germline CDR1 is MDHEN and CDR2 SYDVKM. CDR3 protein: CASSLAQLGYGYTF. CDR3 sequence (DNA): TGTGCCAGCAGTTTGGCCCAGCTGGGCTATGGCTACACCTTC.

This clone has only one observation. The chain combines TRBV11-3 with TRBJ2-2; TRBD2 aligns across 12 bases. Trimming cost V 6 bases and J 2 bases; bases outside gene matches: 1. The germline CDR1 and CDR2 sequences are SGHNT and YENEEA. The length of the CDR3 is 15 residues. The CDR3, as DNA: TGTGCCAGCAGAGGACTAGCGGGAAACACCGGGGAGCTGTTTTTT. Translation: CASRGLAGNTGELFF. Using reference TRBV11-3 and TRBJ2-2 for the parts outside the CDR3, the full variable domain is EAGVVQSPRYKIIEKKQPVAFWCNPISGHNTLYWYLQNLGQGPELLIRYENEEAVDDSQLPKDRFSAERLKGVDSTLKIQPAELGDSAVYLCASRGLAGNTGELFFGEGSRLTVL.

V is TRBV7-9 and J is TRBJ2-7, with D unresolved. Germline-derived CDR1 and CDR2 are SEHNR and FQNEAQ (reference sequence). The CDR3 is 13 amino acids. Trimming removed 1 base at V and 3 bases at J, with 7 bases between. The CDR3 sequence: CASSLGGYYEQYF. The CDR3 DNA sequence: TGTGCCAGCAGCTTAGGAGGTTACTACGAGCAGTACTTC.